Sequencing of this TCR beta chain was carried out in a study of graft-versus-host responses after intestinal transplantation. Turning to the study itself: Once they had received anti-thymocyte globulin induction, all recipients took tacrolimus and steroids for approximately 3 years. Study-wide points: Marrow from the recipient contained GvH clones, some of which had appeared first in ileum or blood.

The CDR3 is made up of 14 amino acids. Germline V gives CDR1 PRHDT, CDR2 FYEKMQ (reference sequence). J lost 6 bases, V lost 11 bases, and 9 bases had no gene match. Concerning this clone: Its antigen is not known.

Repertoires were generated with immunoSEQ multiplex PCR, while TCRdb's copy carries only in-frame clones and drops some. This table has almost 55,000 clones, roughly nine tenths appearing once. The chain uses TRBV13 and TRBJ1-4; 10 positions agree with TRBD1. The sequence came from a human patient who received an intestinal transplant, so some T cells may come from the graft donor. The sequencing used PBMCs, collected roughly 660 days after intestinal transplant. CDR3 nucleotide sequence: TGTGCCCCGCAGAACGGACAGGGGGATGAAAAACTGTTTTTT. Its translation is CAPQNGQGDEKLFF.